Listed here are 25 T cell receptor beta chains from one sample, sequenced in a study of T cells in Graves' hyperthyroidism and ophthalmopathy. What was amplified from RNA transcripts were TCR beta CDR3 regions. During a first-round RT-PCR of the TCR CDR3, the HTBI primer set was used. TCRdb recomputed calls from the multiplex PCR reads with MiXCR, one row per CDR3 protein. Here the sample spans around 500,000 distinct CDR3 sequences, roughly 23% being singletons. The sequencing sample was made of blood. Source of these receptors: an older woman with Graves' ophthalmopathy.

This clonotype was counted a few times. The rearrangement links TRBV5-1 to TRBJ1-1, with TRBD1 identical over 7 bases. The CDR3 loop spans 15 amino acids. The junction had 8 bases not matched to a gene; V was cut back by 4 bases and J by 2 bases. Germline CDR1 SGHRS, CDR2 YFSETQ. CDR3 loop: CASSTTGAGNTEAFF. DNA of the CDR3: TGCGCCAGCAGCACAACAGGGGCAGGAAACACTGAAGCTTTCTTT. Full variable domain (missing parts from reference TRBV5-1 and TRBJ1-1): KAGVTQTPRYLIKTRGQQVTLSCSPISGHRSVSWYQQTPGQGLQFLFEYFSETQRNKGNFPGRFSGRQFSNSRSEMNVSTLELGDSALYLCASSTTGAGNTEAFFGQGTRLTVV.

The chain combines TRBV19 with TRBJ1-2, with 8 bases identical to TRBD1. With 9 bases clipped from V and 0 bases from J, the junction kept 6 bases outside the gene matches. CDR1 is LNHDA and CDR2 is SQIVND in the germline V gene (reference sequence). The CDR3 length is 14 residues. The CDR3 is CASRGQPANYGYTF. The DNA for the CDR3 is TGTGCCAGCAGGGGGCAGCCCGCTAACTATGGCTACACCTTC.

This clonotype was found a few times. The chain combines TRBV3-1 with TRBJ2-1; no clear D. CDR1 is LGHDT and CDR2 is YNNKEL in the germline V gene (reference sequence). The germline V and J ends were trimmed by 3 bases and 9 bases, with 6 bases remaining between them. This CDR3 spans 11 amino acids. The CDR3 sequence is CASSQASEQFF. CDR3 in DNA: TGTGCCAGCAGCCAGGCTAGTGAGCAGTTCTTC.

This rearrangement joins TRBV6-2 or TRBV6-3 to TRBJ2-7; D may be TRBD2 (5 bases). The V gene lost 2 bases and the J gene lost 2 bases, with 10 bases spanning the gap. Germline CDR1 reads MNHEY; CDR2 reads SVGEGT. The CDR3 is 14 amino acids. For the CDR3, the DNA is TGTGCCAGCAGTTACCCGCTAGCAGCCTACGAGCAGTACTTC. Encoded protein: CASSYPLAAYEQYF.

The genes are TRBV20-1 and TRBJ2-3; 12 positions agree with TRBD2. The CDR3 length is 14 residues. CDR1 DFQATT and CDR2 SNEGSKA come from the germline V gene (reference sequence). The CDR3 coding sequence is TGCAGCGGCCTAGCGGGAGGGGCCGCAGATACGCAGTATTTT. This sequence encodes CSGLAGGAADTQYF.

This chain uses TRBV5-1 with TRBJ1-2, with D perhaps TRBD1 (5 bases). This CDR3 has 15 residues. Trimming removed 0 bases from V and 6 bases from J, with 15 bases in between. From germline, CDR1 is SGHRS and CDR2 YFSETQ. For the CDR3, the DNA is TGCGCCAGCAGCTTGGTCGCAGGGTCCCAGGATGGCTACACCTTC. Translation: CASSLVAGSQDGYTF.

This sequence joins TRBV19 and TRBJ2-7; 7 nucleotides match TRBD1. Germline V gene data show CDR1 as LNHDA and CDR2 as SQIVND (reference sequence). Trimming removed 4 bases from V and 5 bases from J; junction bases left unmatched: 8. This CDR3 has 14 residues. The CDR3 coding sequence is TGTGCCAGTAGTAGCCAGACAGGGATCCACGAGCAGTACTTC. Translated, it gives CASSSQTGIHEQYF.

This rearrangement joins TRBV10-3 to TRBJ1-5; D call uncertain. Germline CDR1 reads ENHRY; CDR2 reads SYGVKD. CDR3 length: 14 residues. Trimming took off 1 base at V and 4 bases at J, with 8 bases between the two ends. The CDR3 region is CAISEFGDNQPQHF. The CDR3 DNA follows: TGTGCCATCAGTGAGTTTGGGGATAATCAGCCCCAGCATTTT.

This clonotype was found a few times. The chain has TRBV12-3 or TRBV12-4 and TRBJ2-1; D unclear. CDR3 length equals 11 residues. V shed 6 bases and J shed 7 bases, with 7 bases lying between them. In DNA, the CDR3 is TGTGCCAGCAGCTTACCAAATGAGCAGTTCTTC. Residues: CASSLPNEQFF.

In this sample, this clonotype turned up a few times. V is TRBV7-9 and J is TRBJ1-4; no clear D gene. CDR1 and CDR2 (germline): SEHNR, FQNEAQ (reference sequence). The CDR3 consists of 15 residues. V shed 3 bases and J shed 2 bases, with 10 bases lying between them. DNA of the CDR3: TGTGCCAGCAGCTTGGGCGGGCGGACTAATGAAAAACTGTTTTTT. This codes for CASSLGGRTNEKLFF.

The V gene is TRBV19, the J gene TRBJ2-6, with a tentative D call TRBD1 (6 bases). The V gene's germline CDR1 is LNHDA and CDR2 SQIVND (reference sequence). V lost 3 bases and J lost 0, with 15 bases in between. CDR3 length: 18 residues. The CDR3 DNA follows: TGTGCCAGTAGTATCCTCAGGGGTCCCGGCTCTGGGGCCAACGTCCTGACTTTC. Translation: CASSILRGPGSGANVLTF. Variable domain in full (rest from reference TRBV19 and TRBJ2-6): DGGITQSPKYLFRKEGQNVTLSCEQNLNHDAMYWYRQDPGQGLRLIYYSQIVNDFQKGDIAEGYSVSREKKESFPLTVTSAQKNPTAFYLCASSILRGPGSGANVLTFGAGSRLTVL.

This clonotype was found many times. V and J are TRBV13 and TRBJ2-6; 11 bases align to TRBD1. With V trimmed by 6 bases and J by 2 bases, 3 bases remained unmatched. Germline V lookup: CDR1 PRHDT, CDR2 FYEKMQ (reference sequence). The CDR3 runs 16 residues. For the CDR3, the DNA is TGTGCCAGCAGTCGGACAGGGGGCGCTGGGGCCAACGTCCTGACTTTC. This encodes CASSRTGGAGANVLTF. The full variable domain, with the rest looked up from reference TRBV13 and TRBJ2-6, is AAGVIQSPRHLIKEKRETATLKCYPIPRHDTVYWYQQGPGQDPQFLISFYEKMQSDKGSIPDRFSAQQFSDYHSELNMSSLELGDSALYFCASSRTGGAGANVLTFGAGSRLTVL.

This clonotype showed up many times. J is TRBJ2-1 and V is TRBV28; 11 nucleotides match TRBD1. The CDR3 spans 15 residues. V was clipped by 4 bases and J by 6 bases; unmatched bases: 5. Looked up from germline, CDR1 is MDHEN and CDR2 is SYDVKM. CDR3 bases: TGTGCCAGCAGTTCATCCGGGACAGGGGGCAATGAGCAGTTCTTC. Amino acid sequence: CASSSSGTGGNEQFF.

This clonotype was recorded only once. Relative to the germline gene, one junction end is altered; a read error may explain this. The chain carries TRBV10-3 and TRBJ1-5; D is uncertain. CDR3 size: 16 residues. Germline assignment: CDR1 ENHRY and CDR2 SYGVKD. The CDR3 is CVISDFPASLPWPQHF. In DNA form, the CDR3 reads TGTGTCATCAGTGACTTTCCCGCATCCCTCCCATGGCCCCAGCATTTT.

This clonotype was seen only a few times. This chain joins TRBV30 and TRBJ1-1; D unclear. Germline V lookup: CDR1 GTSNPN, CDR2 SVGIG (reference sequence). The length of the CDR3 is 15 residues. The V and J ends lost 0 bases and 0 bases respectively, with 11 bases between them. CDR3 amino acids: CAWSVRRSVNTEAFF. For the CDR3, the DNA is TGTGCCTGGAGTGTACGACGGTCCGTGAACACTGAAGCTTTCTTT.

This clonotype was counted a few times. The chain has TRBV10-3 and TRBJ1-3; D may be TRBD1 (5 bases). The CDR3 length is 16 residues. Germline CDR1 is ENHRY and CDR2 is SYGVKD. Trimming left V 4 bases short and J 3 bases short, with 16 bases between. Written as DNA, the CDR3 is TGTGCCATCAGTGGAACAGGACCCCGCGGTGGAAACACCATATATTTT. Encoded protein: CAISGTGPRGGNTIYF.

The table lists this clonotype with many counts. The chain carries TRBV11-2 and TRBJ2-1, with TRBD2 matching 11 bases. The germline V gene has CDR1 SGHAT and CDR2 FQNNGV. The CDR3 sequence is 17 residues long. Trimming took 5 bases from V and 9 from J; bases not matched to a gene: 15. The chain's CDR3 is CASSRSPTSGTGGEQFF. The CDR3 coding sequence is TGTGCCAGCAGCCGATCCCCGACTAGCGGGACTGGGGGTGAGCAGTTCTTC. Together with reference TRBV11-2 and TRBJ2-1, the CDR3 gives the full variable domain: EAGVAQSPRYKIIEKRQSVAFWCNPISGHATLYWYQQILGQGPKLLIQFQNNGVVDDSQLPKDRFSAERLKGVDSTLKIQPAKLEDSAVYLCASSRSPTSGTGGEQFFGPGTRLTVL.

J is TRBJ2-7 and V is TRBV4-3; TRBD2 is a possible D gene (6 bases). V was cut by 3 bases and J by 2 bases, with 17 bases left in between. The germline V gene has CDR1 LGHNA and CDR2 YSLEER. The CDR3 runs to 16 residues. CDR3 loop: CASSHSTGTYTYEQYF. CDR3 DNA: TGCGCCAGCAGCCATTCAACCGGGACTTATACCTACGAGCAGTACTTC.

This clonotype was counted only a few times. The chain couples TRBV30 to TRBJ1-4; D is unclear. Trimming cost V 4 bases and J 3 bases, with 12 bases left between them. Germline values: CDR1 GTSNPN, CDR2 SVGIG (reference sequence). This CDR3 has 14 residues. The CDR3 spells CAWNPGQSNEKLFF. CDR3 sequence (DNA): TGTGCCTGGAATCCGGGCCAGTCTAATGAAAAACTGTTTTTT.

This clonotype occurred a few times. The V and J genes are TRBV6-1 and TRBJ2-1; maybe TRBD2 (6 bases). Trimming removed 5 bases from V and 2 bases from J, with 10 bases in between. The CDR3 spans 14 residues. CDR1 and CDR2 from the germline V gene are MNHNS and SASEGT. The CDR3 loop reads CASSRLGTYNEQFF. The CDR3 DNA reads as TGTGCCAGCAGTAGACTAGGTACCTACAATGAGCAGTTCTTC.

This clonotype was seen a handful of times. V gene TRBV10-3 combines with J gene TRBJ2-5; weak D call: TRBD2 (6 bases). Trimming left V 1 base short and J 5 bases short, with 11 bases between. Looked up from germline, CDR1 is ENHRY and CDR2 is SYGVKD. CDR3 length equals 14 residues. CDR3 in amino acids: CAISEWGDRETQYF. CDR3 nucleotide sequence: TGTGCCATCAGTGAGTGGGGGGACCGCGAGACCCAGTACTTC.

This clonotype was detected many times. The CDR3 is CASSRTSPLGEQYF. The DNA for the CDR3 is TGTGCCAGCAGCCGGACTAGCCCGTTGGGCGAGCAGTACTTC. The V gene is TRBV11-2, the J gene TRBJ2-7, with 8 bases fitting TRBD2. Germline V gene data show CDR1 as SGHAT and CDR2 as FQNNGV. V trimming: 5 bases; J trimming: 6 bases; junction bases outside the gene matches: 9. The CDR3 sequence is 14 residues long.

The rearrangement links TRBV20-1 to TRBJ1-5; 7 bases match TRBD1. From germline, CDR1 is DFQATT and CDR2 SNEGSKA (reference sequence). Trimming cost V 5 bases and J 2 bases; bases outside gene matches: 6. CDR3 length: 14 amino acids. This CDR3 reads CSAPGTARNQPQHF. As DNA, the CDR3 is TGCAGTGCTCCCGGGACAGCACGCAATCAGCCCCAGCATTTT.

This clonotype is a singleton in its sample. The V call is TRBV20-1, the J call TRBJ1-4, with TRBD1 as a possible D gene (5 bases). The length of the CDR3 is 15 residues. Germline assignment: CDR1 DFQATT and CDR2 SNEGSKA (reference sequence). Trimming shortened V by 4 bases and J by 0 bases, and 12 bases separated the two germline ends. CDR3 region: CSATGQSATNEKLFF. The CDR3 nucleotides read TGCAGTGCTACAGGACAATCCGCAACTAATGAAAAACTGTTTTTT.

This clonotype was found many times. The CDR3 region is CASHRLPLNTEAFF. The DNA for the CDR3 is TGTGCCAGCCACAGACTGCCATTGAACACTGAAGCTTTCTTT. The chain couples TRBV27 to TRBJ1-1; the D is unclear. The CDR3 has 14 amino acids. Germline values: CDR1 MNHEY, CDR2 SMNVEV (reference sequence). Trimming pared 8 bases from V and 0 bases from J, leaving 13 bases between.